The following is a TCR beta chain sequence with its context. Its antigen is not known. PCR primers comprised 60 Vbeta and 13 Jbeta primers. Generated by immunoSEQ multiplex PCR, the TCRdb table keeps only in-frame clones and is missing some. The sample gives 150,000 to 200,000 clones, 80% of which show up once; 1.5% to 2% is in the top ten. This entry belongs to a study of cytomegalovirus exposure and HLA in healthy donors. Points from the study as a whole: Highest at DRB1 and lowest at HLA-C, TCR association rates differed among HLA loci in a later analysis. A few chains linked to CMV were shown in vitro to be specific for CMV antigens. Some V segments, including TRBV6-2 and TRBV6-3, were excluded as indistinguishable.

Trimming took 0 bases from V and 14 from J, leaving 16 bases between them. CDR1 and CDR2 from the germline V gene are MNHEY and SMNVEV (reference sequence). There are 13 residues in the CDR3. The specimen was PBMCs. The chain is built from TRBV27 and TRBJ1-2, with D maybe TRBD1 (5 bases). This receptor was identified in a woman in her 30s in good health and CMV-seronegative. Here the CDR3 reads CASSLSWQGPTTF. The CDR3 bases are TGTGCCAGCAGTTTATCCTGGCAGGGCCCCACTACCTTC.